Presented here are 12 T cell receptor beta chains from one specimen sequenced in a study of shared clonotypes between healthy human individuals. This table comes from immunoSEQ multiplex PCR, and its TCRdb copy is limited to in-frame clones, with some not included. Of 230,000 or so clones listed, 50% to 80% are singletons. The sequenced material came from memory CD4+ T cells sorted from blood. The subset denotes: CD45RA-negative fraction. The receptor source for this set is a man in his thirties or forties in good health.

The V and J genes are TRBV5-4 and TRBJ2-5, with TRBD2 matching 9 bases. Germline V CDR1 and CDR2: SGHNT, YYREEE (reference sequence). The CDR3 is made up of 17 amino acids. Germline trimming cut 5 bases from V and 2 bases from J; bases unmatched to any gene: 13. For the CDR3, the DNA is TGTGCCAGCAGGCGGGGATTACTAGCGGGCCAACAAGAGACCCAGTACTTC. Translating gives CASRRGLLAGQQETQYF.

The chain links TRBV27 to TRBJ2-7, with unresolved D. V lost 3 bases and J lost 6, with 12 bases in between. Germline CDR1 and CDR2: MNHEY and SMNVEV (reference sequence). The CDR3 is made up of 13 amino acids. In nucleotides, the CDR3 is TGTGCCAGCAGTTTCCATCAGGCGGCCGAGCAGTACTTC. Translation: CASSFHQAAEQYF.

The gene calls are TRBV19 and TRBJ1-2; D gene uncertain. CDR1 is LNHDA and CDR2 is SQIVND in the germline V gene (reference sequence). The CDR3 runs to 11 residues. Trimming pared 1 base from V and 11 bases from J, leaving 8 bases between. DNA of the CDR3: TGTGCCAGTAGTATAGGGCACCAATACACCTTC. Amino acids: CASSIGHQYTF.

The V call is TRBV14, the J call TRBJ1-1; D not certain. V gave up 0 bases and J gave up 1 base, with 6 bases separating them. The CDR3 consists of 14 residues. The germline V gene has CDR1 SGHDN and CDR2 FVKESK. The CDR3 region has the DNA TGTGCCAGCAGCCAAGAGTCTCGGAACACTGAAGCTTTCTTT. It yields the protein CASSQESRNTEAFF.

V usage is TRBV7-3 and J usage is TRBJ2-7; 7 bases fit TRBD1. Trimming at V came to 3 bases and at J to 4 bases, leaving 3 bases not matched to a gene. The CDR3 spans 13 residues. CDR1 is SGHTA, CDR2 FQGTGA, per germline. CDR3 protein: CASSLGQQYEQYF. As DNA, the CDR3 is TGTGCCAGCAGCTTGGGACAGCAGTACGAGCAGTACTTC. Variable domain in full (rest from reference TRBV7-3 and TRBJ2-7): GAGVSQTPSNKVTEKGKYVELRCDPISGHTALYWYRQSLGQGPEFLIYFQGTGAADDSGLPNDRFFAVRPEGSVSTLKIQRTERGDSAVYLCASSLGQQYEQYFGPGTRLTVT.

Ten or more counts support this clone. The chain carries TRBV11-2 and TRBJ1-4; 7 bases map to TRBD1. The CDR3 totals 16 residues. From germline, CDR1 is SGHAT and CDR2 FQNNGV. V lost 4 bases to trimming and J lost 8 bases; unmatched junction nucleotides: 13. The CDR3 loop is CASSSGIQGREEKLFF. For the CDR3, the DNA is TGTGCCAGCAGCTCCGGAATACAGGGGCGTGAGGAAAAACTGTTTTTT.

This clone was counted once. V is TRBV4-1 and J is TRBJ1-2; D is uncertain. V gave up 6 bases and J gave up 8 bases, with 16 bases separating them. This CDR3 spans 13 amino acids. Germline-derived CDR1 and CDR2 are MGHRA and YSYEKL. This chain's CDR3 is CASSPGGSPGYTF. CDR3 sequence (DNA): TGCGCCAGCAGTCCAGGAGGTTCTCCCGGCTACACCTTC.

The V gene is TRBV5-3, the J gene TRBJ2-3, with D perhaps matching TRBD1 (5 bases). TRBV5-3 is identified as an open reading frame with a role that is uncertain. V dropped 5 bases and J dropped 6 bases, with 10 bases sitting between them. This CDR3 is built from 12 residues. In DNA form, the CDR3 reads TGTGCCAGAAGTCTTGGGGCCGATACGCAGTATTTT. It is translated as CARSLGADTQYF.

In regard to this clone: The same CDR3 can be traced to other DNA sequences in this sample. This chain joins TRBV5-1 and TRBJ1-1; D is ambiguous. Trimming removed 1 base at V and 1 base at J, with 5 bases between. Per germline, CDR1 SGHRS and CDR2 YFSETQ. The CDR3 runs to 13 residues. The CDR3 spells CASSLLANTEAFF. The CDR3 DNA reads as TGCGCCAGCAGCTTGTTAGCGAACACTGAAGCTTTCTTT.

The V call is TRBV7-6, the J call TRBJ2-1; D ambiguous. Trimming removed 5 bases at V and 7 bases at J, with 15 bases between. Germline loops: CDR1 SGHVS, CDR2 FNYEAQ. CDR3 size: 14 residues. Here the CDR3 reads CASSPQDEVNEQFF. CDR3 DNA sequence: TGTGCCAGCAGCCCCCAGGATGAGGTAAATGAGCAGTTCTTC. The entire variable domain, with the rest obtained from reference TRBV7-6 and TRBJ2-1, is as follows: GAGVSQSPRYKVTKRGQDVALRCDPISGHVSLYWYRQALGQGPEFLTYFNYEAQQDKSGLPNDRFSAERPEGSISTLTIQRTEQRDSAMYRCASSPQDEVNEQFFGPGTRLTVL.

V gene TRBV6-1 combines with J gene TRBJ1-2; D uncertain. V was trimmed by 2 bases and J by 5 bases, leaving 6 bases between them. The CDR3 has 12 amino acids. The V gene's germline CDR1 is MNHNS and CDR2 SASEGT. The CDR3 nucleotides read TGTGCCAGCAGTGAAACCCGATATGGCTACACCTTC. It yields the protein CASSETRYGYTF.

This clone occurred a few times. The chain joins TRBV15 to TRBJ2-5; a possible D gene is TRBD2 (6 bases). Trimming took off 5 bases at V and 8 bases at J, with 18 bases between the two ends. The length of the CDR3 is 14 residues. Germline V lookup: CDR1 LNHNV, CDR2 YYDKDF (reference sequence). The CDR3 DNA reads TGTGCCACCAGCCAAACCCTAGCGATGAGAACCCAGTACTTC. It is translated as CATSQTLAMRTQYF.